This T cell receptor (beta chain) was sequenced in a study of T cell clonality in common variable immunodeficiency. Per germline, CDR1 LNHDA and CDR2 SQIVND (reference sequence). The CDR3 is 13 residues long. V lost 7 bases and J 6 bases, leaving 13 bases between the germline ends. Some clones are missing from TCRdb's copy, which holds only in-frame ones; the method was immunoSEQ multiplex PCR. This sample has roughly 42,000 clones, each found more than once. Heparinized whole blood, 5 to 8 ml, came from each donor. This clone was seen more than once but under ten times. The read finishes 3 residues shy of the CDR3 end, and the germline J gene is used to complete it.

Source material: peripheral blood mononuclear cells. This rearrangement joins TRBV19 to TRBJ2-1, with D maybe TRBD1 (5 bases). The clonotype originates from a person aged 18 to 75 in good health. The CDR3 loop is CASKAGPGNEQFF. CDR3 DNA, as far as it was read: TGTGCCAGTAAGGCAGGGCCGGGCAATGAG.